This T cell receptor (beta chain) was recovered during a study of shared clonotypes between healthy human individuals. The data were produced by immunoSEQ multiplex PCR, yet TCRdb's version contains in-frame clones alone and is incomplete. Among over 2 million clones listed, 85% to 95% were seen once. The length of the CDR3 is 17 residues. The V gene end was trimmed by 0 bases and the J gene end by 0 bases; junction bases not matched to a gene: 8. Germline CDR1 reads LNHNV; CDR2 reads YYDKDF (reference sequence). Sequences were obtained from naive CD4+ T cells from PBMCs. Subset noted: CD45RA+ positively selected. This receptor was obtained from a man between 18 and 35 years old in good health. Some clones in this sample may be carry-over from other donors' samples. V and J are TRBV15 and TRBJ2-7; TRBD1 matches 7 bases. The CDR3 DNA reads as TGTGCCACCAGCAGAGATCTTGGGACAGTCAGCTCCTACGAGCAGTACTTC. Translation gives CATSRDLGTVSSYEQYF.